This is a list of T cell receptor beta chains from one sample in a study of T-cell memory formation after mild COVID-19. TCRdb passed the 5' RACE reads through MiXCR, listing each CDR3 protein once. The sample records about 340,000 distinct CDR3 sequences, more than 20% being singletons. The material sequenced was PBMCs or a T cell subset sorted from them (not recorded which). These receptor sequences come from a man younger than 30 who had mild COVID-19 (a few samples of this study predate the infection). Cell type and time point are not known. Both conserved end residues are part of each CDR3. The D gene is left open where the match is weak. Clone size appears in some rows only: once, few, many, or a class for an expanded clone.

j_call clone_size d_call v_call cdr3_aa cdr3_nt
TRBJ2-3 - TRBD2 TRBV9 CASSERGALTDTQYF TGTGCCAGCAGCGAGCGGGGGGCGCTCACAGATACGCAGTATTTT
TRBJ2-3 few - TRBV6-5 CASSYSPRKFTDTQYF TGTGCCAGCAGTTACTCCCCGCGAAAGTTCACAGATACGCAGTATTTT
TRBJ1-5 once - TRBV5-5 CASSRDLDQPQHF TGTGCCAGCAGCCGAGACCTTGATCAGCCCCAGCATTTT
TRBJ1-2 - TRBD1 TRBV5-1 CASSFNPGQGAGGYTF TGCGCCAGCAGCTTCAACCCGGGACAGGGGGCGGGAGGCTACACCTTC
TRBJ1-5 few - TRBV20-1 CSAKDPAGHQPQHF TGCAGTGCTAAAGACCCGGCGGGTCATCAGCCCCAGCATTTT
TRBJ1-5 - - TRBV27 CASSLTPVRPQHF TGTGCCAGCAGTTTGACCCCCGTGAGGCCCCAGCATTTT
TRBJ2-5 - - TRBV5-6 CASSVPFQGGETQYF TGTGCCAGCAGCGTTCCGTTCCAGGGAGGAGAGACCCAGTACTTC
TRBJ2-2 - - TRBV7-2 CASSLAPRQINTGELFF TGTGCCAGCAGCTTAGCCCCGAGACAAATTAACACCGGGGAGCTGTTTTTT
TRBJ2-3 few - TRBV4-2 CASSQDLSSDTQYF TGTGCCAGCAGCCAAGATCTGTCTTCGGATACGCAGTATTTT
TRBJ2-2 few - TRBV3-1 CASSQRLVDTGELFF TGTGCCAGCAGCCAAAGGCTAGTAGACACCGGGGAGCTGTTTTTT
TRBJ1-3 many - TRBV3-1 CASSHLTAGNTIYF TGTGCCAGCAGCCACTTGACGGCTGGAAACACCATATATTTT
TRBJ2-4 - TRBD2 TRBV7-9 CASSPPLLAGIQYF TGTGCCAGCAGCCCCCCTTTGTTAGCGGGCATTCAGTACTTC
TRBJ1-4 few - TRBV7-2 CASHRGTNEKLFF TGTGCCAGCCACCGGGGGACTAATGAAAAACTGTTTTTT
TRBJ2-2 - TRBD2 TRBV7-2 CASSLFGGAGGELFF TGTGCCAGCAGCTTATTCGGGGGGGCAGGCGGGGAGCTGTTTTTT
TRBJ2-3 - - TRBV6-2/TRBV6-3 CASSRTLTDTQYF TGTGCCAGCAGCCGGACGCTCACAGATACGCAGTATTTT
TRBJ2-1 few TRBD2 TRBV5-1 CASSPLAGGSNEQFF TGCGCCAGCAGCCCGCTAGCGGGGGGGAGCAATGAGCAGTTCTTC
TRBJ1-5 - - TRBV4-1 CASSQLGGQRRWPQHF TGCGCCAGCAGCCAACTGGGAGGACAGCGACGGTGGCCCCAGCATTTT
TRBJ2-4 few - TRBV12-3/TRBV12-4 CASSSGQFRPPGVIQYF TGTGCCAGCAGTTCGGGACAATTCCGCCCCCCTGGAGTCATTCAGTACTTC
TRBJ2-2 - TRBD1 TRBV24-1 CATSDAGQGRTGELFF TGTGCCACCAGTGACGCGGGACAGGGTAGGACCGGGGAGCTGTTTTTT
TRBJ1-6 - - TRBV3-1 CASSQDRGRSSYNSPLHF TGTGCCAGCAGCCAAGATCGGGGTCGGAGCTCCTATAATTCACCCCTCCACTTT
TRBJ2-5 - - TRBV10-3 CAISESISGEETQYF TGTGCCATCAGTGAGTCCATTAGTGGTGAGGAGACCCAGTACTTC
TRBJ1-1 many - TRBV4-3 CASSRHTSNTEAFF TGCGCCAGCAGCCGCCATACTTCGAACACTGAAGCTTTCTTT
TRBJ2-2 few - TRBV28 CASIVRHTGELFF TGTGCCAGCATTGTGCGTCATACCGGGGAGCTGTTTTTT
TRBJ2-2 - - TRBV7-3 CASSTNRGELFF TGTGCCAGCAGCACAAATCGGGGGGAGCTGTTTTTT
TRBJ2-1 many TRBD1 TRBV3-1 CASSLNRGSPYNEQFF TGTGCCAGCAGCCTTAACAGGGGGTCTCCTTACAATGAGCAGTTCTTC
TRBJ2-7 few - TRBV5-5 CASSFLGMGEQYF TGTGCCAGCAGCTTCCTGGGAATGGGCGAGCAGTACTTC
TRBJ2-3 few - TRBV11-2 CASSPVLATEDTQYF TGTGCCAGCAGCCCTGTCCTAGCAACAGAGGATACGCAGTATTTT
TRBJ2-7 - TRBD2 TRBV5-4 CASSPGLAGPAYEQYF TGTGCCAGCAGCCCGGGACTAGCGGGTCCAGCCTACGAGCAGTACTTC
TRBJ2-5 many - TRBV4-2 CASSPGGGNTETQYF TGTGCCAGCAGCCCAGGAGGGGGAAATACAGAGACCCAGTACTTC
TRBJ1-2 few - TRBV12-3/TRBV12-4 CAIHAWGSYGYTF TGTGCCATCCACGCCTGGGGCTCCTATGGCTACACCTTC
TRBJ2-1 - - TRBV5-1 CASSERTDSYNEQFF TGCGCCAGCAGCGAAAGGACAGATTCCTACAATGAGCAGTTCTTC